Below, one T cell receptor beta chain is given with its context. Its specificity is not known. Vbeta (60) and Jbeta (13) primers were used in the PCR. Sequenced by immunoSEQ multiplex PCR; TCRdb stores in-frame clones only, minus some. The sample lists more than 110,000 clones, 75% occurring once. Between the trimmed V and J ends, which lost 4 bases and 2 bases, there was a span of 8 bases. CDR1 and CDR2 from the germline V gene are MNHEY and SVGAGI. This CDR3 is built from 14 residues. The entry originates in a study of cytomegalovirus exposure and HLA in healthy donors. Study-wide points: The authors later found HLA-associated TCR beta chains more clonally expanded than equally common others. Many donors shared some public TCRs, even though most TCR sequences were rare. The CMV antigen specificity of a few CMV-associated chains was confirmed through in vitro analysis. A likely sequencing artifact accounted for one observed cluster of highly shared sequence variants.

This chain links TRBV6-5 with TRBJ2-2; D may be TRBD2 (6 bases). The specimen sequenced was PBMCs. The source is a man under 40 in good health and CMV-seronegative. The CDR3 loop is CASSWRGNTGELFF. CDR3 in DNA: TGTGCCAGCAGTTGGCGGGGTAACACCGGGGAGCTGTTTTTT.